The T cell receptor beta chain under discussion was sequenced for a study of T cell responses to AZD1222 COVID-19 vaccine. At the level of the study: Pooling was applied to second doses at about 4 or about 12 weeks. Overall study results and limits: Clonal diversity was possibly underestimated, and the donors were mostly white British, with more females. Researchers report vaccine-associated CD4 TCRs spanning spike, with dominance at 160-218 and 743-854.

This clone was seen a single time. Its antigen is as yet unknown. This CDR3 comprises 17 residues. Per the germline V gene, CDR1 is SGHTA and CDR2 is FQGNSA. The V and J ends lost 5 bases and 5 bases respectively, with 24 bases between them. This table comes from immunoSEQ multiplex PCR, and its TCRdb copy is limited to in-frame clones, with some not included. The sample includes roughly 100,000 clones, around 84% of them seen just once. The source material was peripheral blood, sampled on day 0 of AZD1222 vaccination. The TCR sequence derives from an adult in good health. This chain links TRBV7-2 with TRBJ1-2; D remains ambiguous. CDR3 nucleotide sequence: TGTGCCAGCAGCCCCTCCGGCGGAACATTTCTTTTTTATGGCTACACCTTC. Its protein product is CASSPSGGTFLFYGYTF.